This T cell receptor beta chain was sequenced during a study of T cell clones after liver transplantation. Across the whole study: Post-transplant blood was tracked for graft-donor-reactive T cell clones identified in a pre-transplant mixed lymphocyte reaction. General study points: Migration into the graft, not deletion, may explain lost graft donor-reactive T cells.

Libraries were prepared by immunoSEQ multiplex PCR; TCRdb keeps only in-frame clonotypes and omits some of them. The sample yields more than 75,000 clones, roughly 85% seen once. CD3+CD4+ and CD3+CD8+ cells were FACS-sorted from thawed unstimulated PBMCs. A note on this clone: Its antigen remains unidentified.

Sequenced material: CD4+ T cells from blood, taken roughly 3.5 years after liver transplant. This TCR derives from a human patient who received a liver transplant. Some T cells may originate from the graft donor.

This CDR3 is CASSPFMNTEAFF. Here the CDR3 DNA reads TGTGCCAGTAGCCCCTTTATGAACACTGAAGCTTTCTTT. This chain uses TRBV19 with TRBJ1-1; D gene ambiguous. Trimming shortened V by 6 bases and J by 0 bases, and 8 bases separated the two germline ends. This CDR3 contains 13 residues. CDR1 and CDR2 from the germline V gene are LNHDA and SQIVND (reference sequence). The full variable domain, completed using reference TRBV19 and TRBJ1-1, is DGGITQSPKYLFRKEGQNVTLSCEQNLNHDAMYWYRQDPGQGLRLIYYSQIVNDFQKGDIAEGYSVSREKKESFPLTVTSAQKNPTAFYLCASSPFMNTEAFFGQGTRLTVV.